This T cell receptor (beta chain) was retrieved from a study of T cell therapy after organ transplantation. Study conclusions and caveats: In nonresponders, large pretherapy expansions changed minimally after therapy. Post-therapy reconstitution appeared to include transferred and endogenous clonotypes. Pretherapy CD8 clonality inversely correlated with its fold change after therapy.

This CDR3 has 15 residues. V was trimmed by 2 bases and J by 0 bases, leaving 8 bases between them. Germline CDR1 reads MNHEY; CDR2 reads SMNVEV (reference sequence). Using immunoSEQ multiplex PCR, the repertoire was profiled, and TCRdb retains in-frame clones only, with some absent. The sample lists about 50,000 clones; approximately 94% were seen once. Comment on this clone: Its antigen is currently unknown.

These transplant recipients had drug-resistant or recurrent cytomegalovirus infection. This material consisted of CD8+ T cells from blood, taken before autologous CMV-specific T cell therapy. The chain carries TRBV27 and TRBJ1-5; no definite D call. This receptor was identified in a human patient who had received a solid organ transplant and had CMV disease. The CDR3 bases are TGTGCCAGCAGTTTAAGGAGTTATAGCAATCAGCCCCAGCATTTT. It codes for CASSLRSYSNQPQHF.